The clone carrying this T cell receptor beta chain turned up a few times. This entry belongs to a study of T cells of healthy individuals. MiXCR was run by TCRdb on the 5' RACE reads, yielding one entry per CDR3 protein. The table includes some 82,000 distinct CDR3 sequences, approximately 4.7% detected once. CDR3 length equals 17 residues. Trimming removed 0 bases at V and 5 bases at J, with 19 bases between. Germline-derived CDR1 and CDR2 are PRHDT and FYEKMQ (reference sequence). The source is a female donor in good health. The rearrangement joins TRBV13 to TRBJ2-5; D is unclear. The CDR3 reads CASSLGSDNMQQETQYF. Here the CDR3 DNA reads TGTGCCAGCAGCTTAGGCAGTGACAATATGCAACAGGAGACCCAGTACTTC.